This T cell receptor beta chain was captured in a study of CD4+ T cells in melanoma. Comment on this clone: Its antigen is unidentified.

V lost 2 bases to trimming and J lost 2 bases, with 8 bases between them. This CDR3 contains 13 residues. Germline lookup yields CDR1 GTSNPN and CDR2 SVGIG (reference sequence). Study observations and caveats: A reported correlation linked neoantigen-specific CD4+ T cells to CD8+, macrophage and B cell function.

Assay: immunoSEQ multiplex PCR; the TCRdb copy retains only in-frame clones and omits some. The sample shows 5,500 to 6,500 clones, just under 70% of them seen only once. The clonotype was recovered from a human donor with melanoma. The J gene is TRBJ2-3, the V gene TRBV30; D unresolved. The material sequenced was cells from a culture (not recorded whether cultured in vitro). The CDR3 sequence is CAWSPGLTDTQYF. CDR3 nucleotides: TGTGCCTGGAGTCCAGGCCTCACAGATACGCAGTATTTT.